The rows below give T cell receptor beta chains drawn from one sample of a study of blood T cell repertoires in COVID-19. The table came from immunoSEQ multiplex PCR; TCRdb's copy has only in-frame clones and leaves some out. The sample comprises hundreds of thousands of clones, about nine tenths of which are singletons, and 4.5% to 7.5% rests with the top ten. The sequenced sample was peripheral blood. These receptors were collected from a man older than 75 with acute or convalescent COVID-19. Each CDR3 is given with its conserved first and last residue. The D gene is left open where the match is weak. Where a row states a size, it is once, few, many or the class of an expanded clone; other rows omit it.

TRBJ1-4 | . | TRBV4-1 | . | TGCGCCAGCAGCCAAGGCGTCAATAACCTGGGGCGTGAAAAACTGTTTTTT | CASSQGVNNLGREKLFF
TRBJ2-1 | . | TRBV24-1 | . | TGTGCCACCAGTGAGGGTGGAGGGGTAGATGAGCAGTTCTTC | CATSEGGGVDEQFF
TRBJ2-5 | . | TRBV4-2 | TRBD1 | TGTGCCAGCAGCCAAGATGGGACAGGGAGGGAGACCCAGTACTTC | CASSQDGTGRETQYF
TRBJ1-5 | . | TRBV12-3/TRBV12-4 | . | TGTGCCAGCAGTTTTGGAGGGCCCCAGCATTTT | CASSFGGPQHF
TRBJ1-5 | . | TRBV7-2 | . | TGTGCCAGCAGCCCCCAAGGGGGTATAGGTCAGCCCCAGCATTTT | CASSPQGGIGQPQHF
TRBJ2-2 | . | TRBV5-1 | TRBD1 | TGCGCCAGCAGCTTGGTGACAGGGGTTGGGGAGCTGTTTTTT | CASSLVTGVGELFF
TRBJ2-3 | . | TRBV7-2 | . | TGTGCCAGCAGCTCGTGGGACTCAGCAGATACGCAGTATTTT | CASSSWDSADTQYF
TRBJ2-5 | . | TRBV18 | TRBD2 | TGTGCCAGCTCACCACGACTAGCGGGAGGGATGGAGACCCAGTACTTC | CASSPRLAGGMETQYF
TRBJ2-7 | . | TRBV27 | . | TGTGCCAGCGTCTCTATGGGCGGGCACTCCTACGAGCAGTACTTC | CASVSMGGHSYEQYF
TRBJ2-2 | . | TRBV25-1 | TRBD1 | TGTGCCAGCAGTGATACAGGGGCGAACACCGGGGAGCTGTTTTTT | CASSDTGANTGELFF
TRBJ2-5 | . | TRBV25-1 | TRBD1 | TGTGCCAGCAGTGAGACAGGGCCCCAAGAGACCCAGTACTTC | CASSETGPQETQYF
TRBJ1-1 | once | TRBV6-1 | . | TGTGCCAGCAGTGATCTTGGGACACCGATTAAAGCTTTCTTT | CASSDLGTPIKAFF
TRBJ2-5 | . | TRBV30 | TRBD1 | TGTGCCTGGAGTAGACAGGGGTTGGGTTTCGGGACCCAGTACTTC | CAWSRQGLGFGTQYF
TRBJ1-2 | . | TRBV24-1 | TRBD1 | TGTGCCACCTCCCCGGGACAGGGGACCGGCTACACCTTC | CATSPGQGTGYTF
TRBJ2-1 | . | TRBV27 | . | TGTGCCAGCAGTTTATGGGGCAGAGTTTCCTACAATGAGCAGTTCTTC | CASSLWGRVSYNEQFF
TRBJ1-3 | once | TRBV7-9 | TRBD1 | TGTGCCAGCAGCCCCGGGGACAGACAAATCTCTGGAAACACCATATATTTT | CASSPGDRQISGNTIYF
TRBJ2-7 | . | TRBV18 | . | TGTGCCAGCTCACCCGGACAGTCCTACGAGCAGTACTTC | CASSPGQSYEQYF
TRBJ2-1 | . | TRBV3-1/TRBV3-2 | TRBD2 | TGTGCCAGCGGACTAGCGGGATTCTACAATGAGCAGTTCTTC | CASGLAGFYNEQFF
TRBJ2-1 | many | TRBV28 | . | TGTGCCAGCAGTCCCGACAGAATTCGCGAGCAGTTCTTC | CASSPDRIREQFF
TRBJ1-5 | few | TRBV6-5 | . | TGTGCCAGCAGCCTGCAGGGGTATAGCAATCAGCCCCAGCATTTT | CASSLQGYSNQPQHF
TRBJ2-1 | . | TRBV6-6 | . | TGTGCCAGCATGGACAGGGAGGGCAATGAGCAGTTCTTC | CASMDREGNEQFF
TRBJ1-1 | . | TRBV5-4 | TRBD1 | TGTGCCAGCAGCCCGACCGACAGGGGGCCTGCTGAAGCTTTCTTT | CASSPTDRGPAEAFF
TRBJ2-2 | . | TRBV14 | TRBD2 | TGTGCCAGCAGCCAACCCTCGGGACTAGCTGGCACCGGGGAGCTGTTTTTT | CASSQPSGLAGTGELFF
TRBJ2-2 | . | TRBV7-9 | . | TGTGCCAGCAGCTTTGGCAGGCCGGACACCGGGGAGCTGTTTTTT | CASSFGRPDTGELFF
TRBJ1-2 | . | TRBV18 | . | TGTGCCAGCTCACCATCTTCTACAGACTATGGCTACACCTTC | CASSPSSTDYGYTF
TRBJ2-2 | . | TRBV7-9 | . | TGTGCCAGCAGCTTAGTCGGGGTGCCCGGGGAGCTGTTTTTT | CASSLVGVPGELFF
TRBJ2-2 | . | TRBV19 | TRBD2 | TGTGCCAGTAGTGACCCCCCGGGACTAGCGGGAGCCGGGGAGCTGTTTTTT | CASSDPPGLAGAGELFF
TRBJ2-2 | . | TRBV19 | TRBD1 | TGTGCCAGTAGTTTGGACAGGCCGAACACCGGGGAGCTGTTTTTT | CASSLDRPNTGELFF
TRBJ1-6 | . | TRBV27 | . | TGTGCCAGCAGTTATAACCCGCGAGTAAATTCACCCCTCCACTTT | CASSYNPRVNSPLHF
TRBJ2-1 | once | TRBV6-5 | . | TGTGCCAGCAGTAGCGGATATGAGCAGTTCTTC | CASSSGYEQFF
TRBJ1-5 | . | TRBV2 | TRBD1 | TGTGCCAGCAGTAAGACAGGGGATAGAGGTCAGCCCCAGCATTTT | CASSKTGDRGQPQHF
TRBJ1-4 | . | TRBV10-3 | TRBD1 | TGTGCCATCAGGGGACAGGCGGATGAAAAACTGTTTTTT | CAIRGQADEKLFF
TRBJ2-2 | . | TRBV3-1/TRBV3-2 | TRBD2 | TGTGCCAGCAGCCAAGGGCCCTGGGCGGGAGGATACACCGGGGAGCTGTTTTTT | CASSQGPWAGGYTGELFF
TRBJ1-1 | . | TRBV10-3 | . | TGTGCCATCAGTGACGGGTCGGGCACTGAAGCTTTCTTT | CAISDGSGTEAFF
TRBJ1-6 | . | TRBV2 | TRBD1 | TGTGCCAGCAGAGACAGGGGGCCTGGGTCAAATTCACCCCTCCACTTT | CASRDRGPGSNSPLHF
TRBJ1-2 | . | TRBV12-3/TRBV12-4 | . | TGTGCCAGCAGTTTAGGGGGCGGCTATGGCTACACCTTC | CASSLGGGYGYTF
TRBJ1-2 | few | TRBV10-3 | . | TGTGCCATCAGTGAAACCGGGGGTGACTATGGCTACACCTTC | CAISETGGDYGYTF
TRBJ1-6 | . | TRBV30 | . | TGTGCCCGATCGGATAATTCACCCCTCCACTTT | CARSDNSPLHF
TRBJ2-2 | once | TRBV27 | TRBD2 | TGTGCCAGCAGACTAATAGCGGGATCGAACACCGGGGAGCTGTTTTTT | CASRLIAGSNTGELFF
TRBJ2-5 | . | TRBV18 | . | TGTGCCAGCTCCCGGGGGAGTCTACGGGAGACCCAGTACTTC | CASSRGSLRETQYF
TRBJ2-1 | . | TRBV28 | . | TGTGCCAGCAGTTTAAGGGGCAATGAGCAGTTCTTC | CASSLRGNEQFF
TRBJ2-5 | . | TRBV15 | . | TGTGCCACCAGCAGCCTCCTCGGGGACACCAAAGAGACCCAGTACTTC | CATSSLLGDTKETQYF
TRBJ1-1 | . | TRBV4-3 | . | TGCGCCAGCAGCCAAAGGGATCAGGGGCCCCTGAACACTGAAGCTTTCTTT | CASSQRDQGPLNTEAFF
TRBJ2-1 | . | TRBV24-1 | TRBD2 | TGTGCCACCAGTGACCCGGGACTAGCGGGACTCGATGAGCAGTTCTTC | CATSDPGLAGLDEQFF
TRBJ1-2 | . | TRBV2 | . | TGTGCCAGCAGTGGAGCTGGGGCCGCTGGCTACACCTTC | CASSGAGAAGYTF
TRBJ2-3 | . | TRBV9 | . | TGTGCCAGCAGCGTAGCGGGGTTTAGCACAGATACGCAGTATTTT | CASSVAGFSTDTQYF
TRBJ2-3 | . | TRBV10-1 | . | TGCGCCAGCAGTAAAATAGGAGGTAGCACAGATACGCAGTATTTT | CASSKIGGSTDTQYF
TRBJ1-2 | . | TRBV7-2 | . | TGTGCCAGCAGCTTAGGTTCAGGGTCTAACTATGGCTACACCTTC | CASSLGSGSNYGYTF
TRBJ2-2 | . | TRBV9 | TRBD1 | TGTGCCAGCAGCGTAGGGACAGGGGGACACACCGGGGAGCTGTTTTTT | CASSVGTGGHTGELFF
TRBJ1-1 | . | TRBV12-3/TRBV12-4 | . | TGTGCCAGCACCCTACAGGGAAGGGGTGAAGCTTTCTTT | CASTLQGRGEAFF
TRBJ2-7 | . | TRBV30 | TRBD1 | TGTGCCTGGAAGGAGTTTTGGGACAGCACCTACGAGCAGTACTTC | CAWKEFWDSTYEQYF
TRBJ2-3 | . | TRBV2 | TRBD2 | TGTGCCAGCAGGGCAACGGGAGGGCCCTCACGAGATACGCAGTATTTT | CASRATGGPSRDTQYF
TRBJ2-5 | once | TRBV7-2 | TRBD2 | TGTGCCAGCAGCCCGCCGGCGGGGGGAGAGACCCAGTACTTC | CASSPPAGGETQYF